Listed below are T cell receptor beta chains from one sample, sequenced in a study of identical twins. From the 5' RACE reads, TCRdb called clonotypes with MiXCR, one entry per CDR3 protein. The data show about 210,000 distinct CDR3 sequences, roughly 10% seen once. Sequencing used memory (CD45RO+) T cells sorted from blood. The receptors stem from a woman aged 18-35 years in good health. The CDR3 runs from the conserved cysteine through the conserved F or W. D genes are given only for firm matches. The size entry is marked missing in some rows and otherwise reads once, few, many or a size class.

>NA|TRBJ2-5|TRBV7-9|NA
CASSLTFVSETQYF
TGTGCCAGCAGCTTAACGTTTGTCTCGGAGACCCAGTACTTC
>NA|TRBJ1-5|TRBV7-2|NA
CASSPTGNQPQHF
TGTGCCAGCAGCCCTACAGGGAATCAGCCCCAGCATTTT
>TRBD2|TRBJ2-1|TRBV20-1|few
CSATSGELTYNEQFF
TGCAGTGCTACTAGCGGGGAACTTACCTACAATGAGCAGTTCTTC
>NA|TRBJ2-1|TRBV3-1|NA
CASSPRTANEQFF
TGTGCCAGCAGCCCGAGGACTGCTAATGAGCAGTTCTTC
>NA|TRBJ2-7|TRBV5-1|NA
CASSLKPVFPAYEQYF
TGCGCCAGCAGCTTGAAACCAGTGTTCCCGGCCTACGAGCAGTACTTC
>TRBD2|TRBJ2-7|TRBV7-2|few
CASSRRTSGGFPYEQYF
TGTGCCAGCAGCCGCCGGACTAGCGGGGGATTCCCCTACGAGCAGTACTTC
>NA|TRBJ1-1|TRBV3-1|many
CASSQVLNTEAFF
TGTGCCAGCAGCCAAGTATTGAACACTGAAGCTTTCTTT
>NA|TRBJ2-2|TRBV19|few
CASSIRGAGELFF
TGTGCCAGTAGTATCAGGGGGGCCGGGGAGCTGTTTTTT
>TRBD2|TRBJ2-7|TRBV20-1|many
CSARPIAGGIEQYF
TGCAGTGCTAGACCCATAGCGGGAGGGATCGAGCAGTACTTC
>TRBD1|TRBJ2-2|TRBV5-1|few
CASSDQGAVTGELFF
TGCGCCAGCAGCGACCAGGGGGCGGTAACCGGGGAGCTGTTTTTT
>NA|TRBJ2-1|TRBV6-2/TRBV6-3|NA
CASSPRGGGNERFF
TGTGCCAGCAGCCCCCGCGGTGGTGGCAATGAGCGGTTCTTC
>NA|TRBJ2-2|TRBV7-6|NA
CASSRSGNTGELFF
TGTGCCAGCAGCCGAAGCGGAAACACCGGGGAGCTGTTTTTT